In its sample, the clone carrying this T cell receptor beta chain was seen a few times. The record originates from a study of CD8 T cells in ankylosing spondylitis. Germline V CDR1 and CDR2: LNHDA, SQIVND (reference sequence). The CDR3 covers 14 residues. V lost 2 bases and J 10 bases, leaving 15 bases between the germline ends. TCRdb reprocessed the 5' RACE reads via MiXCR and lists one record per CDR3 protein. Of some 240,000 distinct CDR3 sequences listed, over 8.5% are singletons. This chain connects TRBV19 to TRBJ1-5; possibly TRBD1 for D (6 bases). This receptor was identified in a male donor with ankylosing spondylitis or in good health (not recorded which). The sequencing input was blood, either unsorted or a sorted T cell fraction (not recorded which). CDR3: CASSISAGEGPQHF. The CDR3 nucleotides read TGTGCCAGTAGTATATCGGCAGGGGAGGGTCCCCAGCATTTT.